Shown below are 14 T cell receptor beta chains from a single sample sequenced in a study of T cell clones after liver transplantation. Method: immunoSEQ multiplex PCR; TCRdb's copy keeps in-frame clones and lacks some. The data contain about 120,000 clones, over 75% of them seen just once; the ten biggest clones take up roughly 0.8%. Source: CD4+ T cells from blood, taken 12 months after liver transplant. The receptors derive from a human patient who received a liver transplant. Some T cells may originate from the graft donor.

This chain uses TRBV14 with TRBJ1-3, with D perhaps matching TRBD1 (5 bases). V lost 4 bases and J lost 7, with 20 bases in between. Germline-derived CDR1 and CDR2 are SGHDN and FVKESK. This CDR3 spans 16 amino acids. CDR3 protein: CASSPLGAGFLNTIYF. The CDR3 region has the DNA TGTGCCAGCAGCCCCCTGGGTGCAGGGTTTCTTAACACCATATATTTT.

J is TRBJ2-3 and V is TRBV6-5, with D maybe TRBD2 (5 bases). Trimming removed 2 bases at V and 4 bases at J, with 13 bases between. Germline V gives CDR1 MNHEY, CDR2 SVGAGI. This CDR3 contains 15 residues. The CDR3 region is CASSYAAGKADTQYF. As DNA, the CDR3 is TGTGCCAGCAGTTACGCCGCGGGTAAGGCAGATACGCAGTATTTT.

The CDR3 reads CASSLESLATDTQYF. The DNA of the CDR3 is TGTGCCAGCAGTTTAGAGTCCCTAGCGACAGATACGCAGTATTTT. The rearrangement links TRBV27 to TRBJ2-3, with D possibly TRBD2 on 6 matching bases. Germline V gene lookup returns CDR1 MNHEY and CDR2 SMNVEV (reference sequence). The CDR3 runs to 15 residues. V lost 2 bases and J 3 bases, leaving 12 bases between the germline ends.

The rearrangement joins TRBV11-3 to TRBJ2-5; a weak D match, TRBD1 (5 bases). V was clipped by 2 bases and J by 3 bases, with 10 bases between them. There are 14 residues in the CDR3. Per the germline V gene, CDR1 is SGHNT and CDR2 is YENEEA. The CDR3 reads CASSLYDSEETQYF. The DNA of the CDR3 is TGTGCCAGCAGCTTATATGACAGCGAAGAGACCCAGTACTTC.

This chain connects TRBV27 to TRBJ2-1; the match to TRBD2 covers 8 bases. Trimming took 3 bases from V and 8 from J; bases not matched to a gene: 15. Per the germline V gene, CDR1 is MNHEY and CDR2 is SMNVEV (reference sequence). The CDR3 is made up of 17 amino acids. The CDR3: CASSLGPLREVGDEQFF. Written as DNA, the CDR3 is TGTGCCAGCAGTTTGGGACCCCTGCGGGAGGTGGGGGATGAGCAGTTCTTC.

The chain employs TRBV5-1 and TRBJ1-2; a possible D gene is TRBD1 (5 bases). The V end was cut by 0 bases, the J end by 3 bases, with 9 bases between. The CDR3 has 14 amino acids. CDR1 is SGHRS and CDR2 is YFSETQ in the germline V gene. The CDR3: CASSLEAGYYGYTF. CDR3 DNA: TGCGCCAGCAGCTTGGAAGCAGGGTACTATGGCTACACCTTC.

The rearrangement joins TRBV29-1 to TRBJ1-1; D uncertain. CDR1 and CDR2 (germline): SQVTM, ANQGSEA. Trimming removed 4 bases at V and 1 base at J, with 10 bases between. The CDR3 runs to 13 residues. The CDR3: CSVAPEPNTEAFF. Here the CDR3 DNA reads TGCAGCGTTGCACCAGAACCGAACACTGAAGCTTTCTTT.

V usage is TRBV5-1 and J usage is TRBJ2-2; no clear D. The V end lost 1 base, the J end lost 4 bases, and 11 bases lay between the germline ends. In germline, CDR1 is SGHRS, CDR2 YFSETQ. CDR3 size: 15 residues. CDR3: CASSLSGLVTGELFF. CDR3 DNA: TGCGCCAGCAGCTTGTCAGGCTTGGTCACCGGGGAGCTGTTTTTT.

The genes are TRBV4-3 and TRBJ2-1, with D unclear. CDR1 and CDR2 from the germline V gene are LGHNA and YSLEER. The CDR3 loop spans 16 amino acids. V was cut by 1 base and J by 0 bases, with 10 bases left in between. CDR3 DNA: TGCGCCAGCAGCCAAGCGGGTGCGAGCTCCTACAATGAGCAGTTCTTC. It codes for CASSQAGASSYNEQFF.

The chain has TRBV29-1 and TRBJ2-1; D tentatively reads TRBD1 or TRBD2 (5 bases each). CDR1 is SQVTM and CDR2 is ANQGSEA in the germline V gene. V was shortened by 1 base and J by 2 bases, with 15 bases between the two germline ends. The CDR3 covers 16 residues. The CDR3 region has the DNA TGCAGCGTTGAAGGTCGGGACGGCCAAGCCTACAATGAGCAGTTCTTC. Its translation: CSVEGRDGQAYNEQFF.

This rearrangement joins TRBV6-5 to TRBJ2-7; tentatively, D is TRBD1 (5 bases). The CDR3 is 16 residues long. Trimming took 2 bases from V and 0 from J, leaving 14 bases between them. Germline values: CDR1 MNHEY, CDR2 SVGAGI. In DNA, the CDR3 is TGTGCCAGCAGTTACGGGGCACCTGCTAGCTCCTACGAGCAGTACTTC. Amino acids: CASSYGAPASSYEQYF.

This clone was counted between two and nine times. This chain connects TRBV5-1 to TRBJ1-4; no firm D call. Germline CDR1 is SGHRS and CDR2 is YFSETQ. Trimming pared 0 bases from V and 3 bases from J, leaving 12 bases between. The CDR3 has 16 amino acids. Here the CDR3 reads CASSLEPPPANEKLFF. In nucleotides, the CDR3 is TGCGCCAGCAGCTTGGAGCCGCCTCCCGCTAATGAAAAACTGTTTTTT.

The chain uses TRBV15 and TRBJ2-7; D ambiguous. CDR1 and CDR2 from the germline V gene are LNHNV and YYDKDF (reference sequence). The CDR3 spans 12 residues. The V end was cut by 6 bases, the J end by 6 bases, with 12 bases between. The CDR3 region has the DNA TGTGCCACCAGTCAGAGATCTCGCGAGCAGTACTTC. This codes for CATSQRSREQYF.

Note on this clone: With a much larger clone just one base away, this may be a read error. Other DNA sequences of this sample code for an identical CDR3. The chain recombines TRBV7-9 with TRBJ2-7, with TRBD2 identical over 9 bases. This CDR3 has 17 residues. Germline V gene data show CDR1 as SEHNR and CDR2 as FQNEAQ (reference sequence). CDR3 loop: CASSLARGLALRYEQYF. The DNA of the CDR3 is TGCGCCAGCAGCTTAGCGAGAGGACTAGCGCTTCGCTACGAGCAGTACTTC.